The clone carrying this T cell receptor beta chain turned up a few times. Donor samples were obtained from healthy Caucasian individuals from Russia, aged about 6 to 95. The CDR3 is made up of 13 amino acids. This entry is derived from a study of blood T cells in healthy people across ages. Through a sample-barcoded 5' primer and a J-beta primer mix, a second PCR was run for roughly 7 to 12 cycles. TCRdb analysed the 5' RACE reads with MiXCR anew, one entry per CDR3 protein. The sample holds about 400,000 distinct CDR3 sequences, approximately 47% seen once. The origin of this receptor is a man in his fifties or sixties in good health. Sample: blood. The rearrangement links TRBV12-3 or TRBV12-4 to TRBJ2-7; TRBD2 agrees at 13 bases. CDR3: CTTGTSGIYEQYF. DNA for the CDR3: TGTACCACCGGGACTAGCGGGATTTACGAGCAGTACTTC.